The 23 T cell receptor beta chains reported below all come from one sample, sequenced in a study of human CD4 T cells and Enterobacteriaceae. Repertoires were generated with immunoSEQ multiplex PCR, while TCRdb's copy carries only in-frame clones and drops some. The data show about 27,000 clones, with about 82% seen just once and approximately 0.96% held by the top ten. Memory CD4+ T cells were sorted as all CD4+ cells except CD45RA+CCR7+CD95- naive cells, over 98% pure. Sequences were obtained from memory CD4+ T cells from blood. The receptors originated from a human donor in good health.

The chain uses TRBV6-1 and TRBJ1-5, with D tentatively TRBD1 (5 bases). This CDR3 has 15 amino acids. Germline-derived CDR1 and CDR2 are MNHNS and SASEGT. Trimming pared 0 bases from V and 7 bases from J, leaving 13 bases between. This CDR3 is CASSEALWGGQPQHF. The DNA of the CDR3 is TGTGCCAGCAGTGAAGCGCTGTGGGGGGGGCAGCCCCAGCATTTT.

The chain is built from TRBV7-6 and TRBJ2-7; a weak D match, TRBD1 (5 bases). In germline, CDR1 is SGHVS, CDR2 FNYEAQ. Trimming took 5 bases from V and 1 from J, leaving 9 bases between them. The CDR3 runs to 13 residues. CDR3 in DNA: TGTGCCAGCAGCGCAAGACAGTCCTACGAGCAGTACTTC. Translating gives CASSARQSYEQYF.

V is TRBV5-1 and J is TRBJ1-4; 7 bases match TRBD1. The V and J ends lost 0 bases and 8 bases, in that order; junction bases with no gene match: 7. The CDR3 totals 15 residues. Germline V gene data show CDR1 as SGHRS and CDR2 as YFSETQ. CDR3 nucleotide sequence: TGCGCCAGCAGCTTGGTAGGGGGCTTTGGGGAAAAACTGTTTTTT. The encoded protein is CASSLVGGFGEKLFF.

In nucleotides, the CDR3 is TGTGCCTGGAGTAGGCTAGCGGGGGGGCTTTTTCGGGAGACCCAGTACTTC. It codes for CAWSRLAGGLFRETQYF. The V gene is TRBV30, the J gene TRBJ2-5, with 12 bases lining up with TRBD2. Germline CDR1 is GTSNPN and CDR2 is SVGIG (reference sequence). The CDR3 is 17 amino acids. V lost 2 bases, J lost 5 bases, and 12 bases stayed unmatched. Complete variable domain (other parts from reference TRBV30 and TRBJ2-5): SQTIHQWPATLVQPVGSPLSLECTVEGTSNPNLYWYRQAAGRGLQLLFYSVGIGQISSEVPQNLSASRPQDRQFILSSKKLLLSDSGFYLCAWSRLAGGLFRETQYFGPGTRLLVL.

V and J are TRBV5-1 and TRBJ2-1; D is possibly TRBD1 (6 bases). From germline, CDR1 is SGHRS and CDR2 YFSETQ. The CDR3 runs 18 residues. V was shortened by 0 bases and J by 5 bases, with 21 bases between the two germline ends. CDR3 coding DNA: TGCGCCAGCAGCTTGGGCCACCCCGCAGGGGCTGGGCACAATGAGCAGTTCTTC. Protein sequence: CASSLGHPAGAGHNEQFF.

V usage is TRBV7-8 and J usage is TRBJ2-1; TRBD1 or TRBD2 may be the D gene (5 bases each). Per germline, CDR1 SGHVS and CDR2 FQNEAQ. The CDR3 extends over 16 amino acids. V was pared by 3 bases and J by 0 bases, with 12 bases between. The CDR3, as DNA: TGTGCCAGCAGCTTCGGGTGGGGGAGCTCCTACAATGAGCAGTTCTTC. It yields the protein CASSFGWGSSYNEQFF.

V and J are TRBV7-6 and TRBJ1-3; 9 positions match TRBD1. V shed 5 bases and J 0 bases; nucleotides not matched to a gene: 23. The CDR3 has 22 residues. Germline V gives CDR1 SGHVS, CDR2 FNYEAQ. CDR3 sequence: CASSPHLGHGDRVGYSGNTIYF. The CDR3 coding sequence is TGTGCCAGCAGCCCGCACCTCGGTCATGGGGACAGGGTTGGGTACTCTGGAAACACCATATATTTT. Supplemented by reference TRBV7-6 and TRBJ1-3, the full variable domain reads GAGVSQSPRYKVTKRGQDVALRCDPISGHVSLYWYRQALGQGPEFLTYFNYEAQQDKSGLPNDRFSAERPEGSISTLTIQRTEQRDSAMYRCASSPHLGHGDRVGYSGNTIYFGEGSWLTVV.

This clone turned up a few times. The chain joins TRBV7-2 to TRBJ1-2; D possibly corresponds to TRBD1 (6 bases). V was trimmed by 6 bases and J by 0 bases, leaving 11 bases between them. This CDR3 region has 14 residues. CDR1 is SGHTA, CDR2 FQGNSA, per germline. Here the CDR3 DNA reads TGTGCCAGCAGTCTCAGGGGTGCTAACTATGGCTACACCTTC. Its protein product is CASSLRGANYGYTF.

The chain is built from TRBV11-2 and TRBJ2-6; D unresolved. Germline CDR1 SGHAT, CDR2 FQNNGV. V lost 5 bases to trimming and J lost 4 bases, with 12 bases between them. The CDR3 sequence is 15 residues long. DNA for the CDR3: TGTGCCAGCAGCCAGGAGACTCTCGGGGCCAACGTCCTGACTTTC. Translation gives CASSQETLGANVLTF.

The V gene is TRBV5-4, the J gene TRBJ2-7; TRBD1 matches at 8 bases. Losses at the gene ends were 2 bases for V and 4 bases for J; bases not matched to a gene: 2. Looked up from germline, CDR1 is SGHNT and CDR2 is YYREEE (reference sequence). The CDR3 consists of 13 residues. This CDR3 is CASSFRDRYEQYF. The CDR3 nucleotides are TGTGCCAGCAGCTTTAGGGACAGGTACGAGCAGTACTTC.

V gene TRBV9 combines with J gene TRBJ2-3, with D unresolved. CDR1 and CDR2 (germline): SGDLS, YYNGEE. Trimming shortened V by 3 bases and J by 3 bases, and 14 bases separated the two germline ends. This CDR3 is built from 15 residues. The CDR3 DNA reads TGTGCCAGCAGCGCCCTCAGCGACGTAACAGATACGCAGTATTTT. Translation: CASSALSDVTDTQYF.

The rearrangement links TRBV30 to TRBJ1-5; D is unclear. The CDR3 is 13 amino acids. Trimming stripped 0 bases from V and 9 bases from J, with 12 bases between. The germline CDR1 and CDR2 sequences are GTSNPN and SVGIG (reference sequence). The CDR3 DNA sequence: TGTGCCTGGAGTGTAAGCGGCCCAGGGCCCCAGCATTTT. It is translated as CAWSVSGPGPQHF. The variable domain in full, completed from reference TRBV30 and TRBJ1-5, reads SQTIHQWPATLVQPVGSPLSLECTVEGTSNPNLYWYRQAAGRGLQLLFYSVGIGQISSEVPQNLSASRPQDRQFILSSKKLLLSDSGFYLCAWSVSGPGPQHFGDGTRLSIL.

The CDR3 protein is CASSLGLAGMVRQYEQYF. The DNA of the CDR3 is TGTGCCAGCAGCTTAGGACTAGCGGGAATGGTAAGACAATACGAGCAGTACTTC. J is TRBJ2-7 and V is TRBV7-9; 11 bases match TRBD2. CDR1 and CDR2 (germline): SEHNR, FQNEAQ (reference sequence). Unmatched junction bases numbered 12, after V lost 1 base and J lost 4 bases. The CDR3 extends over 18 amino acids.

The chain links TRBV6-6 to TRBJ2-1, with 11 bases that match TRBD2. Germline V gene lookup returns CDR1 MNHNY and CDR2 SVGAGI (reference sequence). The V segment lost 6 bases and the J segment 5 bases; nucleotides outside the gene matches: 6. The CDR3 is made up of 15 amino acids. The CDR3 DNA is TGTGCCAGCAGGGCTAGCGGGAGGCGCCACAATGAGCAGTTCTTC. Its protein is CASRASGRRHNEQFF.

The V call is TRBV20-1, the J call TRBJ2-7, with 7 bases identical to TRBD1. The CDR3 sequence is 11 residues long. CDR1 is DFQATT, CDR2 SNEGSKA, per germline (reference sequence). Trimming at V came to 4 bases and at J to 6 bases, leaving 3 bases not matched to a gene. The CDR3: CSAKTGAEQYF. The CDR3 nucleotides read TGCAGTGCTAAAACAGGGGCCGAGCAGTACTTC.

The chain recombines TRBV11-3 with TRBJ1-1; tentatively, D is TRBD1 (5 bases). Germline values: CDR1 SGHNT, CDR2 YENEEA. This CDR3 has 16 amino acids. Trimming pared 5 bases from V and 0 bases from J, leaving 16 bases between. As DNA, the CDR3 is TGTGCCAGCAGCCCACGGGACCTTCAACTGAACACTGAAGCTTTCTTT. This sequence encodes CASSPRDLQLNTEAFF.

The J gene is TRBJ1-1, the V gene TRBV14, with TRBD1 matching 7 bases. Per germline, CDR1 SGHDN and CDR2 FVKESK. The V gene end was trimmed by 4 bases and the J gene end by 0 bases; junction bases not matched to a gene: 8. The CDR3 sequence is 16 residues long. The CDR3 sequence is CASSPGWGQLNTEAFF. CDR3 sequence (DNA): TGTGCCAGCAGCCCCGGATGGGGACAGCTGAACACTGAAGCTTTCTTT.

This clone was counted only a few times. V and J are TRBV11-2 and TRBJ2-1, with 8 bases identical to TRBD2. The germline gives CDR1 SGHAT, CDR2 FQNNGV. There are 18 residues in the CDR3. V was clipped by 3 bases and J by 5 bases; unmatched bases: 15. CDR3 nucleotides: TGTGCCAGCAGCTTTCCGACGGGCGGGAGGTCGTCCAACAATGAGCAGTTCTTC. It specifies CASSFPTGGRSSNNEQFF. The full variable domain, in which reference TRBV11-2 and TRBJ2-1 provide the parts outside the CDR3, is EAGVAQSPRYKIIEKRQSVAFWCNPISGHATLYWYQQILGQGPKLLIQFQNNGVVDDSQLPKDRFSAERLKGVDSTLKIQPAKLEDSAVYLCASSFPTGGRSSNNEQFFGPGTRLTVL.

Only one count was recorded for this clone. The genes are TRBV7-9 and TRBJ2-5, with 7 bases identical to TRBD2. The germline V gene has CDR1 SEHNR and CDR2 FQNEAQ (reference sequence). After removal of 5 bases from V and 3 bases from J, the junction contained 6 bases not matched to a gene. The CDR3 spans 14 residues. The CDR3 here is CASSPRLAEETQYF. The DNA of the CDR3 is TGTGCCAGCAGCCCACGACTAGCTGAAGAGACCCAGTACTTC.

This clone turned up a few times. This sequence joins TRBV7-2 and TRBJ2-3; TRBD2 is a possible D gene (5 bases). Between the trimmed V and J ends, which lost 5 bases and 1 base, there was a span of 13 bases. The germline V gene has CDR1 SGHTA and CDR2 FQGNSA. There are 15 residues in the CDR3. The CDR3 here is CASSPQGSRTDTQYF. CDR3 DNA sequence: TGTGCCAGCAGCCCTCAAGGGAGTCGCACAGATACGCAGTATTTT.

The chain couples TRBV11-3 to TRBJ2-7; no reliable D call. Trimming pared 1 base from V and 2 bases from J, leaving 6 bases between. The CDR3 length is 13 residues. Germline CDR1 reads SGHNT; CDR2 reads YENEEA. For the CDR3, the DNA is TGTGCCAGCAGCTTAGGGATCGCCTACGAGCAGTACTTC. Encoded protein: CASSLGIAYEQYF.

The chain has TRBV30 and TRBJ1-1; D uncertain. The V end lost 4 bases, the J end lost 7 bases, and 13 bases lay between the germline ends. This CDR3 is 12 amino acids long. Germline-derived CDR1 and CDR2 are GTSNPN and SVGIG (reference sequence). The CDR3 reads CAWTVGRNEAFF. The DNA of the CDR3 is TGTGCCTGGACAGTAGGACGGAATGAAGCTTTCTTT.

The chain links TRBV30 to TRBJ2-2, with D perhaps given as TRBD1 or TRBD2 (6 bases each). The CDR3 sequence is 14 residues long. Germline V CDR1 and CDR2: GTSNPN, SVGIG (reference sequence). The CDR3 spells CALTRGLNTGELFF. Here the CDR3 DNA reads TGTGCGCTGACCCGGGGGCTTAACACCGGGGAGCTGTTTTTT.